The clone carrying this T cell receptor beta chain was recorded a few times. The data belong to a study of CD8 T cells in ankylosing spondylitis. Between the trimmed V and J ends, which lost 1 base and 8 bases, there was a span of 8 bases. There are 12 residues in the CDR3. TCRdb used MiXCR to reprocess the 5' RACE reads, holding one entry per CDR3 protein. The sample comprises some 220,000 distinct CDR3 sequences, 8% to 11% of which are singletons, and 2% to 3% rests with the top ten. Specimen: blood, either unsorted or a sorted T cell fraction (not recorded which). The rearrangement joins TRBV12-3 or TRBV12-4 to TRBJ1-2; D gene ambiguous. The TCR was taken from a male donor with ankylosing spondylitis or in good health (not recorded which). Written as DNA, the CDR3 is TGTGCCAGCAGTTTAGGGCAGCGCGGCTACACCTTC. Encoded protein: CASSLGQRGYTF.